This T cell receptor beta chain was recovered during a study of radiotherapy plus CTLA-4 blockade in lung cancer. CDR3 length: 14 residues. Trimming pared 1 base from V and 10 bases from J, leaving 11 bases between. Germline CDR1 SGHDN, CDR2 FVKESK. The assay was immunoSEQ multiplex PCR, and TCRdb's table has in-frame clones only and misses some. The data hold tens of thousands of clones, with around 80% observed a single time. This TCR derives from a human donor with non-small cell lung cancer who had stable disease on radiotherapy plus ipilimumab. Specimen: peripheral blood, collected from a patient treated with radiotherapy plus ipilimumab. The chain couples TRBV14 to TRBJ1-6; D is undetermined. Here the CDR3 DNA reads TGTGCCAGCAGCCAAGTTTTGTATCGATCACCCCTCCACTTT. Amino acids: CASSQVLYRSPLHF.